This entry lists 5 T cell receptor beta chains sequenced from one sample in a study of liver allograft versus peripheral blood T cells (dated by TCRdb to about 2020). Looking at the study overall: The study compared T cell receptor repertoires found within transplanted livers against repertoires in the peripheral blood of liver transplant recipients.

Sequencing was carried out with an Illumina MiSeq. TCRdb reanalyzed the raw reads on its own, using fastp at Q25 for trimming and MiXCR for clone calling, and kept in-frame beta chains. Rows with a matching CDR3 protein are joined into one entry that keeps the most common DNA and genes. In all, the sample holds 5,500 to 7,000 distinct CDR3 sequences, and more than 15% of those were seen once. Together, the top ten hold approximately 49% of the sample. The origin of the receptors is a human patient who had a liver transplant. Because of the transplant, the T cells may be the graft donor's rather than the patient's own.

At least ten counts were recorded for this clonotype. The gene calls are TRBV27 and TRBJ2-7, with 8 bases fitting TRBD2. Germline values: CDR1 MNHEY, CDR2 SMNVEV (reference sequence). J was trimmed by 6 bases and V by 2 bases; bases with no gene match: 9. The CDR3 covers 15 residues. The DNA of the CDR3 is TGTGCCAGCAGTTTAGTGGCGACTAGCGTTGGCGAGCAGTACTTC. Its protein product is CASSLVATSVGEQYF.

CDR3 loop: CASSLMETGDGELFF. The CDR3 DNA sequence: TGTGCCAGCAGCTTAATGGAGACAGGGGACGGGGAGCTGTTTTTT. The rearrangement joins TRBV7-9 to TRBJ2-2, with 8 bases lining up with TRBD1. Trimming cost V 2 bases and J 7 bases; bases outside gene matches: 6. Germline V gene sequence: CDR1 SEHNR, CDR2 FQNEAQ (reference sequence). The CDR3 totals 15 residues.

As concerns this clonotype: A clone one base away is much larger, so this may be a read error. The V call is TRBV27, the J call TRBJ1-6; D call uncertain. Germline V lookup: CDR1 MNHEY, CDR2 SMNVEV (reference sequence). V lost 3 bases and J 9 bases, leaving 18 bases between the germline ends. The CDR3 has 16 residues. CDR3 protein: CASSFSPNPSSSPLHF. Written as DNA, the CDR3 is TGTGCCAGCAGTTTTAGCCCGAACCCTTCGTCTTCACCCCTCCACTTT.

This clonotype counts as medium-sized. The chain employs TRBV6-5 and TRBJ2-1; 13 nucleotides line up with TRBD2. Trimming removed 6 bases from V and 6 bases from J; junction bases left unmatched: 8. The CDR3 sequence is 16 residues long. Germline-derived CDR1 and CDR2 are MNHEY and SVGAGI. The CDR3 is CASRTSGRTAFNEQFF. CDR3 bases: TGTGCCAGCAGGACTAGCGGGAGGACCGCTTTCAATGAGCAGTTCTTC.

In this sample, this clonotype turned up many times. The chain joins TRBV5-6 to TRBJ2-1; D unclear. CDR3 length: 14 residues. Trimming removed 0 bases from V and 5 bases from J, with 9 bases in between. Per germline, CDR1 SGHDT and CDR2 YYEEEE. CDR3 bases: TGTGCCAGCAGCTTGGAGGGTGTAGACAATGAGCAGTTCTTC. Translating it yields CASSLEGVDNEQFF.